This T cell receptor (beta chain) was recorded in a study of blood T cell repertoires in COVID-19. Original analysis: Estimates of nucleated cell counts were drawn from the amplification of reference gene primers. The data were produced by immunoSEQ multiplex PCR, yet TCRdb's version contains in-frame clones alone and is incomplete. V and J calls and clone size follow that table, whereas D and trimming were derived from the DNA. The sample records more than 250,000 clones, approximately 84% being singletons. Germline V gives CDR1 MGHRA, CDR2 YSYEKL. The CDR3 runs 17 residues. V lost 4 bases to trimming and J lost 5 bases, with 20 bases between them.

This rearrangement joins TRBV4-1 to TRBJ2-2; D possibly corresponds to TRBD2 (6 bases). Sequenced input: peripheral blood. This sequence was found in a woman aged 25 to 39 who had recovered from COVID-19. CDR3 bases: TGCGCCAGCAGCCCAGGAGCTAGCGCACCCTCAACCGGGGAGCTGTTTTTT. The encoded protein is CASSPGASAPSTGELFF.